Below, 10 T cell receptor beta chains from the same sample are listed, as sequenced in a study of post-analysis software for immune sequencing data. The authors incorporated unique molecular identifiers into the TCR beta cDNA libraries. In TCRdb, the PCR reads were re-called with MiXCR into one record per CDR3 protein. The table lists some 890,000 distinct CDR3 sequences, roughly 58% of them singletons, with 4% to 5.5% in the top ten. Study-level points and caveats: When patients were compared with controls, five TRBV segments were more frequent, TRBV5-6, TRBV5-1 and TRBV20-1 among them.

No antigens are known for them. The sequencing sample was made of blood. Every receptor here comes from a girl aged 10-17 years with multiple sclerosis.

J is TRBJ2-7 and V is TRBV25-1; 7 bases are a match to TRBD2. With V trimmed by 7 bases and J by 3 bases, 9 bases remained unmatched. The CDR3 spans 14 residues. Germline values: CDR1 MGHDK, CDR2 SYGVNS. The CDR3 region is CASTPAGSYYEQYF. The CDR3 DNA reads TGTGCCAGCACCCCAGCGGGAAGCTACTACGAGCAGTACTTC.

The rearrangement links TRBV10-3 to TRBJ1-2, with D unclear. CDR1 and CDR2 (germline): ENHRY, SYGVKD. Between the trimmed V and J ends, which lost 3 bases and 8 bases, there was a span of 10 bases. The CDR3 runs 12 residues. The CDR3 is CAISDQDRGYTF. Written as DNA, the CDR3 is TGTGCCATCAGTGATCAGGATAGAGGCTACACCTTC.

This clonotype turned up a few times. The rearrangement uses TRBV5-1 and TRBJ2-5, with 7 bases that match TRBD1. J gave up 0 bases and V 0 bases, and 11 bases lay outside the gene matches. The CDR3 is made up of 18 amino acids. From germline, CDR1 is SGHRS and CDR2 YFSETQ. CDR3 bases: TGCGCCAGCAGCTTGGGGACGATTTGGCAGGGGGACCAAGAGACCCAGTACTTC. It translates to CASSLGTIWQGDQETQYF.

The chain carries TRBV29-1 and TRBJ2-7, with no clear D. The CDR3 sequence is 14 residues long. Germline values: CDR1 SQVTM, CDR2 ANQGSEA. V lost 6 bases and J 7 bases, leaving 22 bases between the germline ends. Written as DNA, the CDR3 is TGCAGCGTGAGTAGGAGTTTGGAACTTAATGAGCAGTACTTC. This sequence encodes CSVSRSLELNEQYF.

The V call is TRBV10-3, the J call TRBJ2-7; D gene ambiguous. Germline-derived CDR1 and CDR2 are ENHRY and SYGVKD. There are 16 residues in the CDR3. V lost 10 bases and J lost 2, with 24 bases in between. CDR3 amino acids: CARKRRKTKVTYEQYF. The CDR3 coding sequence is TGTGCCAGAAAAAGGCGAAAGACGAAGGTAACCTACGAGCAGTACTTC.

The chain uses TRBV7-2 and TRBJ2-3, with D perhaps matching TRBD1 or TRBD2 (5 bases each). Germline CDR1 is SGHTA and CDR2 is FQGNSA. CDR3 length: 14 amino acids. The V gene lost 5 bases and the J gene lost 5 bases, with 14 bases spanning the gap. The CDR3 is CASSVVRGRDTQYF. In nucleotides, the CDR3 is TGTGCCAGCAGCGTAGTGAGGGGACGAGATACGCAGTATTTT.

This chain uses TRBV20-1 with TRBJ2-1; D might be TRBD1 (7 bases). The CDR3 consists of 15 residues. V lost 0 bases and J 12 bases, leaving 21 bases between the germline ends. Germline lookup yields CDR1 DFQATT and CDR2 SNEGSKA (reference sequence). The CDR3 DNA reads as TGCAGTGCTAGAGATCGGCAGGGGGGCAGCTTTGGGCAGTTCTTC. Amino acids: CSARDRQGGSFGQFF.

Here the CDR3 DNA reads TGTGCCATCAGTGGACCAGGACAGGGCTCCTATGGCTACACCTTC. Translation gives CAISGPGQGSYGYTF. This rearrangement joins TRBV10-3 to TRBJ1-2; 8 nucleotides line up with TRBD1. V lost 4 bases to trimming and J lost 4 bases; unmatched junction nucleotides: 8. Germline CDR1 is ENHRY and CDR2 is SYGVKD. This CDR3 contains 15 residues.

The V and J genes are TRBV7-2 and TRBJ1-1; D is ambiguous. The germline gives CDR1 SGHTA, CDR2 FQGNSA. The CDR3 contains 13 residues. Trimming took 1 base from V and 11 from J, leaving 14 bases between them. For the CDR3, the DNA is TGTGCCAGCAGCTTAGAAGTTTGGTCGGGGGCTTTCTTT. Translation gives CASSLEVWSGAFF.

The chain is built from TRBV2 and TRBJ2-1; D remains unclear. The CDR3 has 10 amino acids. Germline CDR1 is SNHLY and CDR2 is FYNNEI. Trimming pared 7 bases from V and 8 bases from J, leaving 6 bases between. The CDR3 sequence is CASNNDEQFF. The CDR3 region has the DNA TGTGCCAGCAATAACGATGAGCAGTTCTTC.